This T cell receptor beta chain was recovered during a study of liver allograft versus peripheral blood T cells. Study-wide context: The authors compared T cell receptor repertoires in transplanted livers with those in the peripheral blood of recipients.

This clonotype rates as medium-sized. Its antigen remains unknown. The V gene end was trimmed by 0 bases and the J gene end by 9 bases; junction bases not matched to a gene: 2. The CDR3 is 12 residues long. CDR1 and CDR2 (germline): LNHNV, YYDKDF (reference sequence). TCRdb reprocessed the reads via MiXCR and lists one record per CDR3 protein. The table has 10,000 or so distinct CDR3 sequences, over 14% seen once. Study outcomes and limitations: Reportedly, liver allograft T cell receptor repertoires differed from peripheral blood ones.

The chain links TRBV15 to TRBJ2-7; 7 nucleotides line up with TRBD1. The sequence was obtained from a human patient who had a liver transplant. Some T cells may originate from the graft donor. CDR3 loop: CATSRDRQGQYF. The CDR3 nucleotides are TGTGCCACCAGCAGAGATCGACAGGGGCAGTACTTC.